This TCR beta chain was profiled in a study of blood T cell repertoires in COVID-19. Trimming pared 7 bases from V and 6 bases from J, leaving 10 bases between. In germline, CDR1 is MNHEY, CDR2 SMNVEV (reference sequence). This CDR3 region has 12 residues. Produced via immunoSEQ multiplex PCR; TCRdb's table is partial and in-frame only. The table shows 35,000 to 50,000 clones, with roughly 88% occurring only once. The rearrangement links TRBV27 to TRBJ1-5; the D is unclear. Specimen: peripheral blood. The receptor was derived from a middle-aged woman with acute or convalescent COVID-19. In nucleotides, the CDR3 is TGTGCCAGCAAAGAGTCCGGTCAGCCCCAGCATTTT. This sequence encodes CASKESGQPQHF.